This TCR beta chain is drawn from a study of blood T cells in healthy people across ages. As for the study in general: Template switching picked up about one barcoded beta molecule for each two T cells. Study-wide results and limits: The lack of PBMC sorting stopped any conclusive naive versus antigen-experienced comparison. Compared with aged donors, long-lived donors showed fewer expanded clones, suggesting selection.

This clonotype has at least ten counts. Its antigen is not known. Alongside a J-beta primer mix, a sample-barcoded 5' primer served in a second PCR lasting about 7 to 11 cycles. Each TCR beta cDNA got a 12-nucleotide random molecular identifier. TCRdb re-derived calls from the 5' RACE reads in MiXCR, one entry per CDR3 protein. This sample has 450,000 to 700,000 distinct CDR3 sequences, with roughly 28% found just once. The specimen was blood. This sequence originates from a woman aged 70-85 years in good health.

The CDR3 region is CASSPPTGGYGYTF. CDR3 sequence (DNA): TGTGCCAGCAGCCCACCGACAGGGGGCTATGGCTACACCTTC. The chain uses TRBV9 and TRBJ1-2; 9 nucleotides align to TRBD1. CDR1 is SGDLS and CDR2 is YYNGEE in the germline V gene. Trimming cost V 4 bases and J 4 bases; bases outside gene matches: 5. This CDR3 is 14 amino acids long.